These T cell receptor beta chains were read from a single sample in a study of response to subunit inactivated influenza vaccine. Each CDR3 protein gets one entry after TCRdb re-called the RT-PCR reads with MiXCR. The sample shows around 790,000 distinct CDR3 sequences, over 20% of them seen only once. Specimen: PBMCs from blood, collected roughly 5 days after vaccination. These receptors all stem from a man aged 50 to 60 who received an inactivated influenza vaccine. CDR3s include the opening cysteine and the closing phenylalanine or tryptophan. Each record gives: J gene, V gene, CDR3 protein.

>TRBJ2-2|TRBV11-3
CASSAKTSGSPTGELFF
>TRBJ2-7|TRBV7-8
CARSPYATLYEQYF
>TRBJ2-1|TRBV29-1
CSVEAGGYIEQFF
>TRBJ2-1|TRBV7-9
CASSTIPSGGFDNEQFF
>TRBJ2-3|TRBV4-3
CASSQVLQRGAADTQYF
>TRBJ2-7|TRBV28
CASRGGSYFSYEQYF
>TRBJ2-3|TRBV18
CASSPPRDRADTDTQYF
>TRBJ1-1|TRBV20-1
CRVPGDDLNTEAFF
>TRBJ2-7|TRBV10-3
CAISDTGGPIEQYF
>TRBJ2-1|TRBV12-3/TRBV12-4
CASRISSSYNEQFF
>TRBJ2-3|TRBV20-1
CSFTTDTDTQYF
>TRBJ2-1|TRBV6-4
CASSDSEGTHYNEQFF
>TRBJ2-7|TRBV6-2/TRBV6-3
CASSYSAGQDEQYF